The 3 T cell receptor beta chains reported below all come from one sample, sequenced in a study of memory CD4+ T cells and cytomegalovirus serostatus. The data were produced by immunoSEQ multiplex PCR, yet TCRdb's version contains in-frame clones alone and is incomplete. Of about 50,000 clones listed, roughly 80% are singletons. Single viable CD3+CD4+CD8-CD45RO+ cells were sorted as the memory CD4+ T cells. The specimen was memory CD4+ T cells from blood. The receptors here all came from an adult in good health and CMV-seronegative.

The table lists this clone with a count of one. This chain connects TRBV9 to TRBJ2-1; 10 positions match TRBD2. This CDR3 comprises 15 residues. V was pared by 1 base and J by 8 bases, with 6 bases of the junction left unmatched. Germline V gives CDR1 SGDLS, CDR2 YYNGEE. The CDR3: CASSVRSGGADEQFF. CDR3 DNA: TGTGCCAGCAGCGTAAGAAGCGGGGGGGCCGATGAGCAGTTCTTC.

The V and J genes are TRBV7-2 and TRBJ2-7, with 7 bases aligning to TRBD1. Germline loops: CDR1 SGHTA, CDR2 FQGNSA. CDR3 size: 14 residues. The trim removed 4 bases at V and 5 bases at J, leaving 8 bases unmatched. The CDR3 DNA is TGTGCCAGCAGCTACGACAACAGGGGTAACGAGCAGTACTTC. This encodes CASSYDNRGNEQYF.

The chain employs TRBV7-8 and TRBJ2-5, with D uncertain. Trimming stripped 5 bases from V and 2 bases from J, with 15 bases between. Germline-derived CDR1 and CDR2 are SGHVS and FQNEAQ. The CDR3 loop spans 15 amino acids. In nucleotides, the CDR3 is TGTGCCAGCAGCCCAGTCGGCCGTGTACAAGAGACCCAGTACTTC. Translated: CASSPVGRVQETQYF.